This T cell receptor (beta chain) was retrieved from a study of blood T cell repertoires in COVID-19. Background on the study: Acute and convalescent COVID-19 specimens originated in the United States, Italy and Spain.

Germline CDR1 and CDR2: SNHLY and FYNNEI. Trimming at V came to 9 bases and at J to 1 base, leaving 8 bases not matched to a gene. CDR3 length equals 14 residues. Seattle cases were enrolled at active infection and followed longitudinally. As processed by the authors: Reference gene primer amplification gave nucleated cell count estimates. The table came from immunoSEQ multiplex PCR; TCRdb's copy has only in-frame clones and leaves some out. V, J and clone size are those of that table, while D and trimming were read from the DNA. The sample includes 350,000 or so clones, 70% to 90% seen only once; the top ten take 1.5% to 2%.

J is TRBJ2-7 and V is TRBV2, with 8 bases matching TRBD1. The sequence was collected from a woman aged 25 to 39 with COVID-19, enrolled during active disease. The sample was peripheral blood. CDR3 nucleotide sequence: TGTGCCAGTGACAAGGACAGGGAGTCCTACGAGCAGTACTTC. It is translated as CASDKDRESYEQYF.